These T cell receptor beta chains were read from a single sample in a study of blood T cell repertoires in COVID-19. TCRdb's table, derived via immunoSEQ multiplex PCR, lists solely in-frame clones and lacks some. The sample lists some 270,000 clones, 75% to 95% seen once, with around 2.8% in the top ten. Input material: PBMCs or T cells enriched from blood (not recorded which). The receptors originated from a man in his forties or fifties who had been exposed to COVID-19. Both conserved end residues are part of each CDR3. The order of the fields is CDR3 protein, CDR3 DNA, V gene, D gene, clone size, J gene. D genes are given only for firm matches. Clone sizes are given selectively: once, few, many, or a class where the clone is expanded.

CDR3aa: CASSYSVGTGNTEAFF
CDR3nt: TGTGCCAGCAGTTACTCGGTCGGAACGGGGAACACTGAAGCTTTCTTT
v_gene: TRBV6-5
d_gene: .
abundance: .
j_gene: TRBJ1-1

CDR3aa: CASSLDRGRGEKLFF
CDR3nt: TGTGCCAGCAGCCTTGACAGGGGTCGAGGTGAAAAACTGTTTTTT
v_gene: TRBV5-4
d_gene: TRBD1
abundance: .
j_gene: TRBJ1-4

CDR3aa: CATSRSGGSRHEQYF
CDR3nt: TGTGCCACCAGCAGGAGTGGCGGGAGTCGACACGAGCAGTACTTC
v_gene: TRBV15
d_gene: TRBD2
abundance: once
j_gene: TRBJ2-7

CDR3aa: CASKDRSSYNSPLHF
CDR3nt: TGTGCCAGCAAGGACAGAAGCTCCTATAATTCACCCCTCCACTTT
v_gene: TRBV28
d_gene: .
abundance: .
j_gene: TRBJ1-6

CDR3aa: CASSLTGGYNQPQHF
CDR3nt: TGCGCCAGCAGCTTAACAGGGGGCTACAATCAGCCCCAGCATTTT
v_gene: TRBV5-1
d_gene: TRBD1
abundance: .
j_gene: TRBJ1-5

CDR3aa: CASSQGRSSYNEQFF
CDR3nt: TGTGCCAGCAGCCAAGGGCGGAGCTCCTACAATGAGCAGTTCTTC
v_gene: TRBV3-1/TRBV3-2
d_gene: .
abundance: .
j_gene: TRBJ2-1

CDR3aa: CAWGTGRNSPLHF
CDR3nt: TGTGCCTGGGGGACAGGGAGAAATTCACCCCTCCACTTT
v_gene: TRBV30
d_gene: TRBD1
abundance: .
j_gene: TRBJ1-6

CDR3aa: CAIGTSLLGPDTQYF
CDR3nt: TGTGCCATCGGGACTAGCCTCCTGGGGCCGGATACGCAGTATTTT
v_gene: TRBV24-1
d_gene: TRBD2
abundance: .
j_gene: TRBJ2-3

CDR3aa: CASSGSGTAGEQYF
CDR3nt: TGCGCCAGCAGCGGGTCGGGGACAGCGGGCGAGCAGTACTTC
v_gene: TRBV5-1
d_gene: .
abundance: .
j_gene: TRBJ2-7

CDR3aa: CASSEVLPEHEKLFF
CDR3nt: TGTGCCAGCAGTGAAGTTCTCCCAGAACATGAAAAACTGTTTTTT
v_gene: TRBV2
d_gene: .
abundance: .
j_gene: TRBJ1-4

CDR3aa: CASSLSMAAYNSPLHF
CDR3nt: TGTGCCAGCAGTTTATCGATGGCGGCCTATAATTCACCCCTCCACTTT
v_gene: TRBV27
d_gene: .
abundance: .
j_gene: TRBJ1-6

CDR3aa: CASGGFNYEQYF
CDR3nt: TGTGCCAGCGGAGGATTTAACTACGAGCAGTACTTC
v_gene: TRBV28
d_gene: .
abundance: .
j_gene: TRBJ2-7

CDR3aa: CASSSGGYEQYF
CDR3nt: TGCGCCAGCAGCTCGGGGGGTTACGAGCAGTACTTC
v_gene: TRBV4-1
d_gene: TRBD2
abundance: .
j_gene: TRBJ2-7

CDR3aa: CTSSWGGGSDSYEQYF
CDR3nt: .
v_gene: TRBV1
d_gene: .
abundance: once
j_gene: TRBJ2-7

CDR3aa: CASSVRLGHGYTF
CDR3nt: TGTGCCAGCAGCGTGAGACTGGGTCATGGCTACACCTTC
v_gene: TRBV9
d_gene: .
abundance: .
j_gene: TRBJ1-2

CDR3aa: CASSLYGRASTDTQYF
CDR3nt: TGCGCCAGCAGCTTGTACGGGAGAGCTAGCACAGATACGCAGTATTTT
v_gene: TRBV5-1
d_gene: .
abundance: .
j_gene: TRBJ2-3

CDR3aa: CASRKPGQGQVGSGNTIYF
CDR3nt: TGTGCCAGCCGTAAGCCGGGACAGGGTCAGGTGGGCTCTGGAAACACCATATATTTT
v_gene: TRBV11-2
d_gene: TRBD1
abundance: .
j_gene: TRBJ1-3

CDR3aa: CASSLRTGATANQPQHF
CDR3nt: TGCGCCAGCAGCCTTCGGACAGGGGCAACTGCAAATCAGCCCCAGCATTTT
v_gene: TRBV4-1
d_gene: TRBD1
abundance: .
j_gene: TRBJ1-5

CDR3aa: CASSQGTSGRFLRTDTQYF
CDR3nt: TGTGCCAGCAGCCAAGGGACTAGCGGGAGATTTTTGAGGACAGATACGCAGTATTTT
v_gene: TRBV3-1/TRBV3-2
d_gene: TRBD2
abundance: .
j_gene: TRBJ2-3

CDR3aa: CASSPGLAGGPLGYEQYF
CDR3nt: TGTGCCAGCAGCCCGGGACTAGCGGGAGGGCCTCTTGGGTACGAGCAGTACTTC
v_gene: TRBV7-9
d_gene: TRBD2
abundance: .
j_gene: TRBJ2-7

CDR3aa: CASRQGLAGVNEQFF
CDR3nt: TGTGCCAGCCGTCAGGGGTTAGCGGGAGTTAATGAGCAGTTCTTC
v_gene: TRBV14
d_gene: TRBD2
abundance: .
j_gene: TRBJ2-1

CDR3aa: CASSRTAGSNNEQFF
CDR3nt: TGTGCCAGTAGTAGGACGGCGGGATCGAACAATGAGCAGTTCTTC
v_gene: TRBV19
d_gene: .
abundance: .
j_gene: TRBJ2-1

CDR3aa: CASSTRSLAGGHNEQFF
CDR3nt: TGCGCCAGCAGCACCCGGAGTCTAGCGGGAGGCCACAATGAGCAGTTCTTC
v_gene: TRBV4-1
d_gene: TRBD2
abundance: .
j_gene: TRBJ2-1

CDR3aa: CASTPIGLNTGELFF
CDR3nt: TGTGCCAGCACCCCAATAGGACTAAACACCGGGGAGCTGTTTTTT
v_gene: TRBV27
d_gene: .
abundance: .
j_gene: TRBJ2-2

CDR3aa: CASSPRDNFKETQYF
CDR3nt: TGTGCCAGCTCACCACGGGACAACTTCAAAGAGACCCAGTACTTC
v_gene: TRBV18
d_gene: .
abundance: .
j_gene: TRBJ2-5

CDR3aa: CATSRGANVLTF
CDR3nt: TGTGCCACCAGTCGTGGGGCCAACGTCCTGACTTTC
v_gene: TRBV6-5
d_gene: .
abundance: .
j_gene: TRBJ2-6

CDR3aa: CASSLGQGNQPQHF
CDR3nt: TGTGCCAGCAGCTTGGGACAGGGCAATCAGCCCCAGCATTTT
v_gene: TRBV7-9
d_gene: TRBD1
abundance: few
j_gene: TRBJ1-5

CDR3aa: CASSLPGFYGYTF
CDR3nt: TGTGCCAGCAGTCTCCCAGGTTTCTATGGCTACACCTTC
v_gene: TRBV12-3/TRBV12-4
d_gene: .
abundance: .
j_gene: TRBJ1-2

CDR3aa: CASSLRRAEVFF
CDR3nt: TGTGCCAGCAGTTTACGGAGGGCGGAAGTTTTCTTT
v_gene: TRBV28
d_gene: .
abundance: few
j_gene: TRBJ1-1